This T cell receptor (beta chain) was documented in a study of blood T cell repertoires in COVID-19. Study details: Samples taken during acute and convalescent COVID-19 were collected in the United States, Italy and Spain. T cells, B-cell-depleted T cells, or PBMCs supplied cDNA or gDNA.

Assay: immunoSEQ multiplex PCR; the TCRdb copy retains only in-frame clones and omits some. The top ten hold 10% of the sample, which has about 160,000 clones, around 87% seen once. While infection was still active, Seattle patients were enrolled and then followed longitudinally. The CDR3 contains 14 residues. V shed 7 bases and J shed 8 bases, with 18 bases lying between them. The V gene's germline CDR1 is MNHEY and CDR2 SVGAGI. Sequencing used peripheral blood. The clonotype originates from a woman aged 70-85 years with COVID-19, enrolled during active disease. The chain combines TRBV6-5 with TRBJ1-5; D ambiguous. The CDR3 protein is CASTQPSEVKPQHF. The DNA of the CDR3 is TGTGCCAGCACCCAACCTAGTGAAGTGAAGCCCCAGCATTTT.